Listed below are T cell receptor beta chains from one sample, sequenced in a study of regulatory T cells in long-lasting Graves disease. TCRdb reprocessed the multiplex PCR reads with MiXCR, giving one entry per CDR3 protein. The sample has around 460,000 distinct CDR3 sequences, approximately 21% seen once. This specimen consisted of peripheral blood mononuclear cells (PBMCs), obtained when the disease was refractory, from a patient treated with antithyroid drugs. These receptors all stem from a female donor with Graves disease. The CDR3 runs from the conserved cysteine through the conserved F or W. A D gene is named only where the DNA matches it firmly. Size values are once, few and many counts, or a class for expanded clones, and some rows have none.

cdr3_length,d_call,v_call,j_call,clone_size,cdr3_aa,cdr3_nt
16,TRBD1,TRBV5-1,TRBJ1-1,many,CASSKGTGGLNTEAFF,TGCGCCAGCAGCAAAGGGACAGGGGGCTTGAACACTGAAGCTTTCTTT
12,NA,TRBV24-1,TRBJ1-5,few,CATSRGREPQHF,TGTGCCACCAGCAGGGGCAGGGAGCCCCAGCATTTT
12,NA,TRBV29-1,TRBJ1-1,few,CSSATQNTEAFF,TGCAGCTCAGCGACTCAGAACACTGAAGCTTTCTTT
14,NA,TRBV11-2,TRBJ2-5,many,CASSLPGDQETQYF,TGTGCCAGCAGCTTACCCGGGGACCAAGAGACCCAGTACTTC
13,NA,TRBV4-3,TRBJ2-7,NA,CASSQETNYEQYF,TGCGCCAGCAGCCAAGAGACCAACTACGAGCAGTACTTC
13,NA,TRBV11-2,TRBJ1-1,NA,CASTTTLNTEAFF,TGTGCCAGCACGACAACCTTGAACACTGAAGCTTTCTTT
14,NA,TRBV19,TRBJ1-5,few,CASRGLNRGQPQHF,TGTGCCAGTCGCGGACTAAATCGGGGTCAGCCCCAGCATTTT
17,TRBD2,TRBV19,TRBJ2-1,few,CASSPTLTSAPGNEQFF,TGTGCCAGTAGCCCGACACTCACTAGCGCCCCAGGGAATGAGCAGTTCTTC
15,NA,TRBV4-1,TRBJ1-4,few,CASSQDGRGDEKLFF,TGCGCCAGCAGCCAAGATGGGCGGGGGGATGAAAAACTGTTTTTT
14,TRBD1,TRBV2,TRBJ2-5,many,CASSDQGAGETQYF,TGTGCCAGCAGTGACCAGGGGGCCGGGGAGACCCAGTACTTC
11,TRBD1,TRBV2,TRBJ1-1,many,CASDRGLWAFF,TGTGCCAGCGACAGGGGGCTGTGGGCTTTCTTT
19,NA,TRBV5-1,TRBJ2-4,few,CASSHLGGLRGLAKNIQYF,TGCGCCAGCAGCCACCTGGGGGGTCTCCGAGGCCTAGCCAAAAACATTCAGTACTTC
13,NA,TRBV6-2/TRBV6-3,TRBJ1-1,many,CASSYWGNTEAFF,TGTGCCAGCAGTTATTGGGGGAACACTGAAGCTTTCTTT
17,NA,TRBV28,TRBJ1-5,many,CASSSNRGGIGNQPQHF,TGTGCCAGCAGTTCCAACCGCGGGGGCATCGGAAATCAGCCCCAGCATTTT
14,TRBD1,TRBV28,TRBJ2-7,many,CASSTGQGFNEQYF,TGTGCCAGCAGTACGGGACAGGGTTTCAACGAGCAGTACTTC
15,NA,TRBV19,TRBJ1-1,few,CASSLGRAMNTEAFF,TGTGCCAGTAGTCTGGGCAGAGCGATGAACACTGAAGCTTTCTTT
14,NA,TRBV5-5,TRBJ1-3,few,CASSRGNNGNTIYF,TGTGCCAGCAGCAGGGGGAATAATGGAAACACCATATATTTT
14,NA,TRBV10-3,TRBJ1-2,NA,CATNADTFGCGYTF,TGTGCCACGAACGCGGATACGTTTGGCTGTGGCTACACCTTC
14,TRBD1,TRBV2,TRBJ2-2,many,CASSGQALTGELFF,TGTGCCTCTTCCGGACAGGCGCTCACCGGGGAGCTGTTTTTT
15,NA,TRBV7-2,TRBJ2-1,few,CASSPTTRWDNEQFF,TGTGCCAGCAGCCCTACGACTAGATGGGACAATGAGCAGTTCTTC
14,NA,TRBV6-2/TRBV6-3,TRBJ2-5,many,CASSYSRDGETQYF,TGTGCCAGCAGTTACTCCCGGGATGGAGAGACCCAGTACTTC
15,TRBD1,TRBV12-3/TRBV12-4,TRBJ2-5,many,CASSLYRDSQETQYF,TGTGCCAGCAGTCTATACCGGGACAGCCAAGAGACCCAGTACTTC
13,NA,TRBV27,TRBJ2-3,NA,CASSLSLTDTQYF,TGTGCCAGCAGTTTATCACTCACAGATACGCAGTATTTT
13,NA,TRBV7-8,TRBJ2-7,many,CASSSPYGGEQYF,TGTGCCAGCAGCTCTCCCTATGGTGGGGAGCAGTACTTC
13,NA,TRBV5-1,TRBJ1-6,few,CASSLDETKPLHF,TGCGCCAGCAGCTTGGATGAGACAAAACCCCTCCACTTT
15,NA,TRBV19,TRBJ2-5,NA,CASRQGPGPGWTQYF,TGTGCCAGTAGACAGGGACCAGGGCCTGGTTGGACCCAGTACTTC
15,NA,TRBV2,TRBJ1-5,many,CASNEDSASISPQHF,TGTGCCAGCAACGAGGACAGCGCCTCAATCAGTCCCCAGCATTTT
15,NA,TRBV28,TRBJ2-5,many,CASSSNDMFQETQYF,TGTGCCAGCAGTTCGAACGACATGTTTCAAGAGACCCAGTACTTC
14,TRBD1,TRBV19,TRBJ2-7,many,CASSTDRGPYEQYF,TGTGCCAGTAGTACCGACAGGGGCCCCTACGAGCAGTACTTC
14,NA,TRBV25-1,TRBJ1-5,many,CASSDGAGYQPQHF,TGTGCCAGCAGTGACGGGGCAGGGTATCAGCCCCAGCATTTT
13,NA,TRBV27,TRBJ2-7,many,CASSPSIAYEQYF,TGTGCCAGCAGTCCGTCGATTGCCTACGAGCAGTACTTC
13,TRBD2,TRBV19,TRBJ2-7,few,CASSSGRATEQYF,TGTGCCAGTAGTAGCGGGAGGGCGACCGAGCAGTACTTC
14,TRBD2,TRBV12-3/TRBV12-4,TRBJ2-3,NA,CASRGAGSTDTQYF,TGTGCCAGCAGGGGAGCGGGGAGCACAGATACGCAGTATTTT
15,NA,TRBV3-1,TRBJ2-7,NA,CASSQGFGELYEQYF,TGTGCCAGCAGCCAAGGGTTTGGGGAGCTCTACGAGCAGTACTTC
14,NA,TRBV28,TRBJ1-1,many,CATHDSFWGTEAFF,TGTGCCACCCACGACAGCTTCTGGGGGACTGAAGCTTTCTTT
13,NA,TRBV20-1,TRBJ1-3,NA,CSASDRFGNTIYF,TGCAGTGCTTCTGACAGATTTGGAAACACCATATATTTT
15,TRBD1,TRBV5-1,TRBJ1-2,NA,CASSLSQGASNGYTF,TGCGCCAGCAGCTTGTCGCAGGGGGCTTCTAATGGCTACACCTTC
11,NA,TRBV10-3,TRBJ1-1,NA,CAIGGATEAFF,TGTGCCATCGGGGGGGCGACTGAAGCTTTCTTT
13,NA,TRBV20-1,TRBJ2-7,NA,CSARGLADYEQYF,TGCAGTGCTAGGGGCCTAGCTGACTACGAGCAGTACTTC
13,NA,TRBV3-1,TRBJ1-4,many,CASSQGRGEKLFF,TGTGCCAGCAGCCAAGGCCGGGGAGAAAAACTGTTTTTT
12,NA,TRBV6-1,TRBJ2-4,NA,CASSEQNNIQYF,TGTGCCAGCAGTGAGCAAAATAACATTCAGTACTTC
19,NA,TRBV7-3,TRBJ2-6,few,CASSLTSGRTSSGANVLTF,TGTGCCAGCAGCTTAACGTCGGGACGGACGAGCTCTGGGGCCAACGTCCTGACTTTC
14,NA,TRBV12-3/TRBV12-4,TRBJ2-1,NA,CASSSGVSYNEQFF,TGTGCCAGCAGTTCCGGGGTGTCCTACAATGAGCAGTTCTTC
14,NA,TRBV20-1,TRBJ1-5,few,CSAREGTGTQPQHF,TGCAGTGCTAGAGAGGGTACGGGGACCCAGCCCCAGCATTTT
13,NA,TRBV28,TRBJ1-1,many,CASSLGVRTEAFF,TGTGCCAGCAGTTTAGGCGTTCGCACTGAAGCTTTCTTT
15,TRBD1,TRBV4-1,TRBJ1-2,few,CASSQADRRDYGYTF,TGCGCCAGCAGCCAAGCGGACAGGAGGGACTATGGCTACACCTTC
15,TRBD2,TRBV20-1,TRBJ2-3,NA,CSGTSGGFMVDTQYF,TGCAGTGGGACTAGCGGGGGATTTATGGTGGATACGCAGTATTTT
12,NA,TRBV20-1,TRBJ2-2,many,CSASGSTGELFF,TGCAGTGCTAGCGGGTCCACCGGGGAGCTGTTTTTT
16,TRBD1,TRBV28,TRBJ1-2,few,CASPWSTGTGKNGYTF,TGTGCCAGCCCTTGGAGTACAGGGACAGGAAAGAATGGCTACACCTTC
15,TRBD1,TRBV19,TRBJ2-6,NA,CATSRDRVGANVLTF,TGTGCCACGTCCCGGGACAGGGTTGGGGCCAACGTCCTGACTTTC
14,NA,TRBV28,TRBJ1-5,many,CASSFEGGDQPQHF,TGTGCCAGCAGTTTTGAGGGAGGTGATCAGCCCCAGCATTTT
13,NA,TRBV6-1,TRBJ1-5,many,CASHGGNNQPQHF,TGTGCCAGCCACGGGGGGAACAATCAGCCCCAGCATTTT
16,NA,TRBV6-5,TRBJ1-5,NA,CASSSSGSTANQPQHF,TGTGCCAGCAGTTCCTCCGGGTCAACGGCCAATCAGCCCCAGCATTTT
17,TRBD1,TRBV6-1,TRBJ2-5,NA,CASRMGDWTGGRETQYF,TGTGCCAGCAGGATGGGTGATTGGACAGGGGGCAGAGAGACCCAGTACTTC
14,TRBD2,TRBV4-1,TRBJ2-5,few,CASSQDSGRETQYF,TGCGCCAGCAGCCAAGATAGCGGGAGAGAGACCCAGTACTTC
15,TRBD1,TRBV12-3/TRBV12-4,TRBJ2-7,NA,CASTAGQGTPYEQYF,TGTGCCAGCACCGCCGGACAGGGTACCCCCTACGAGCAGTACTTC
15,TRBD1,TRBV20-1,TRBJ1-1,NA,CSARTGGGGSTEAFF,TGCAGTGCAAGGACAGGGGGCGGGGGCAGCACTGAAGCTTTCTTT
15,TRBD2,TRBV7-6,TRBJ2-5,few,CASSIPGLGQETQYF,TGTGCCAGCAGCATTCCGGGACTAGGACAAGAGACCCAGTACTTC
17,TRBD1,TRBV7-9,TRBJ2-2,NA,CASSNGDRGKNTGELFF,TGTGCCAGCAGCAACGGAGACAGGGGGAAGAACACCGGGGAGCTGTTTTTT